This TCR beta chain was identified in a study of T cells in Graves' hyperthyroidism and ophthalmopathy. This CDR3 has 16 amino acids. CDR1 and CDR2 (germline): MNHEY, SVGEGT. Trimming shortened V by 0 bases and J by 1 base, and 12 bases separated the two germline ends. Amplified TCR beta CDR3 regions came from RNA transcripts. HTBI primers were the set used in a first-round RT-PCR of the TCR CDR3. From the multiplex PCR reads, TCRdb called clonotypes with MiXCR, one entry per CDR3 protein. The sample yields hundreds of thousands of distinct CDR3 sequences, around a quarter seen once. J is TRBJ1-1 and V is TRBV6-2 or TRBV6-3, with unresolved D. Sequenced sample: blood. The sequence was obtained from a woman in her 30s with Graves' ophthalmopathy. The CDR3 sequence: CASSYSRARPNTEAFF. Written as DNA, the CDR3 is TGTGCCAGCAGTTACTCGAGGGCCAGACCGAACACTGAAGCTTTCTTT.